Shown below are 23 T cell receptor beta chains from a single sample sequenced in a study of cytomegalovirus exposure and HLA in healthy donors. The protocol was immunoSEQ multiplex PCR, while the TCRdb copy is restricted to in-frame clones and leaves out a portion. The table shows some 160,000 clones, with around nine tenths occurring only once. Sequencing input: PBMCs. Receptors originate from a man between 18 and 29 years old in good health and CMV-seronegative.

The sample holds one count of this clone. This rearrangement joins TRBV27 to TRBJ2-7; tentatively, D is TRBD1 (5 bases). Trimming took 3 bases from V and 0 from J, leaving 9 bases between them. The V gene's germline CDR1 is MNHEY and CDR2 SMNVEV (reference sequence). There are 14 residues in the CDR3. The DNA for the CDR3 is TGTGCCAGCAGTTTGACAGTGCCCTCCTACGAGCAGTACTTC. This sequence encodes CASSLTVPSYEQYF.

The J gene is TRBJ2-5, the V gene TRBV4-1, with D possibly matching TRBD2 (5 bases). V lost 0 bases, J lost 1 base, and 15 bases lay in between. In germline, CDR1 is MGHRA, CDR2 YSYEKL. The length of the CDR3 is 17 residues. CDR3: CASSQDLGISAQETQYF. CDR3 nucleotides: TGCGCCAGCAGCCAAGATCTGGGAATTAGCGCCCAAGAGACCCAGTACTTC.

The chain employs TRBV30 and TRBJ2-1; 11 nucleotides line up with TRBD2. The CDR3 extends over 18 amino acids. Germline V lookup: CDR1 GTSNPN, CDR2 SVGIG (reference sequence). The V and J ends lost 3 bases and 0 bases, in that order; junction bases with no gene match: 10. The CDR3 nucleotides read TGTGCCTGGAGAATTAATAGCGGGAGGGGATGCTCCTACAATGAGCAGTTCTTC. It yields the protein CAWRINSGRGCSYNEQFF. Complete variable domain (other parts from reference TRBV30 and TRBJ2-1): SQTIHQWPATLVQPVGSPLSLECTVEGTSNPNLYWYRQAAGRGLQLLFYSVGIGQISSEVPQNLSASRPQDRQFILSSKKLLLSDSGFYLCAWRINSGRGCSYNEQFFGPGTRLTVL.

This clone is a singleton in its sample. V usage is TRBV5-1 and J usage is TRBJ2-7, with a weak D call TRBD1 (6 bases). Germline V gives CDR1 SGHRS, CDR2 YFSETQ. This CDR3 is built from 16 residues. V shed 4 bases and J shed 0 bases, with 17 bases lying between them. CDR3 bases: TGCGCCAGCAGCCTTCTGACAGGTTCGAGCTCCTACGAGCAGTACTTC. Translating gives CASSLLTGSSSYEQYF.

J is TRBJ2-1 and V is TRBV9, with 8 bases matching TRBD2. The length of the CDR3 is 15 residues. V shed 1 base, J shed 1 base, and the junction held 1 base outside the gene matches. Germline assignment: CDR1 SGDLS and CDR2 YYNGEE. The CDR3 spells CASSVSGSSYNEQFF. CDR3 sequence (DNA): TGTGCCAGCAGCGTAAGCGGGAGTTCCTACAATGAGCAGTTCTTC.

The chain is built from TRBV28 and TRBJ1-3, with TRBD1 as a possible D gene (6 bases). Trimming shortened V by 9 bases and J by 5 bases, and 14 bases separated the two germline ends. In germline, CDR1 is MDHEN, CDR2 SYDVKM. The CDR3 is 13 residues long. DNA for the CDR3: TGTGCCAGTTGGACAGCACAGCGAAACACCATATATTTT. It codes for CASWTAQRNTIYF.

The V call is TRBV30, the J call TRBJ2-4; perhaps TRBD2 as D (5 bases). V lost 4 bases to trimming and J lost 7 bases, with 17 bases between them. The CDR3 contains 14 residues. Germline values: CDR1 GTSNPN, CDR2 SVGIG (reference sequence). The CDR3, as DNA: TGTGCCTGGACGGCACTTCGGGAAGGGAACATTCAGTACTTC. Encoded protein: CAWTALREGNIQYF.

This sequence joins TRBV6-5 and TRBJ1-3, with D unclear. Trimming removed 7 bases from V and 3 bases from J, with 4 bases in between. Germline V gene data show CDR1 as MNHEY and CDR2 as SVGAGI. The CDR3 runs to 11 residues. Written as DNA, the CDR3 is TGTGCCAGCACCCTTGGAAACACCATATATTTT. This sequence encodes CASTLGNTIYF.

This chain joins TRBV28 and TRBJ1-2; possibly TRBD1 for D (6 bases). The V gene lost 5 bases and the J gene lost 5 bases, with 18 bases spanning the gap. Germline V lookup: CDR1 MDHEN, CDR2 SYDVKM. The CDR3 is 15 residues long. CDR3 sequence (DNA): TGTGCCAGCAGTCACGCGACAGGTGGGGGTTATGGCTACACCTTC. It specifies CASSHATGGGYGYTF.

The V and J genes are TRBV27 and TRBJ1-2; the match to TRBD1 covers 9 bases. CDR1 and CDR2 (germline): MNHEY, SMNVEV (reference sequence). The junction had 10 bases not matched to a gene; V was cut back by 5 bases and J by 3 bases. The CDR3 is 16 residues long. CDR3 sequence reads: CASSLRQGVIDYGYTF. DNA for the CDR3: TGTGCCAGCAGTCTACGACAGGGGGTAATTGACTATGGCTACACCTTC.

The J gene is TRBJ1-2, the V gene TRBV6-5, with D possibly matching TRBD1 (5 bases). The V gene lost 2 bases and the J gene lost 4 bases, with 8 bases spanning the gap. The germline gives CDR1 MNHEY, CDR2 SVGAGI. This CDR3 is 13 amino acids long. The CDR3 sequence: CASSYTGFYGYTF. The CDR3 bases are TGTGCCAGCAGTTACACAGGATTCTATGGCTACACCTTC.

V and J are TRBV29-1 and TRBJ1-5; unclear D gene. Trimming took off 6 bases at V and 6 bases at J, with 15 bases between the two ends. Germline loops: CDR1 SQVTM, CDR2 ANQGSEA. The CDR3 spans 13 residues. The CDR3 bases are TGCAGCGTCCGGGGAGGGCTCGGTCAGCCCCAGCATTTT. It yields the protein CSVRGGLGQPQHF.

V usage is TRBV19 and J usage is TRBJ1-5, with D maybe TRBD1 (5 bases). CDR3 size: 16 residues. V was clipped by 3 bases and J by 3 bases, with 15 bases between them. Germline V lookup: CDR1 LNHDA, CDR2 SQIVND (reference sequence). CDR3 DNA sequence: TGTGCCAGTAGTATTGCCGGCAGGGCTATCAATCAGCCCCAGCATTTT. Translating it yields CASSIAGRAINQPQHF.

The V and J genes are TRBV7-8 and TRBJ2-3, with 8 nucleotides matching TRBD1. V trimming: 7 bases; J trimming: 2 bases; junction bases outside the gene matches: 8. The CDR3 consists of 15 residues. Germline V gives CDR1 SGHVS, CDR2 FQNEAQ. CDR3 DNA sequence: TGTGCCAGCAACATAGACAGGGGTTACACAGATACGCAGTATTTT. Amino acid sequence: CASNIDRGYTDTQYF.

V usage is TRBV5-6 and J usage is TRBJ2-6; TRBD1 aligns across 11 bases. The CDR3 totals 19 residues. After removal of 3 bases from V and 0 bases from J, the junction contained 8 bases not matched to a gene. From germline, CDR1 is SGHDT and CDR2 YYEEEE. CDR3 loop: CASSWDRGAYSSGANVLTF. The CDR3 DNA sequence: TGTGCCAGCAGCTGGGACAGGGGGGCCTATAGCTCTGGGGCCAACGTCCTGACTTTC.

The rearrangement links TRBV7-2 to TRBJ1-1; 8 nucleotides agree with TRBD1. Trimming cost V 5 bases and J 0 bases; bases outside gene matches: 5. CDR1 and CDR2 from the germline V gene are SGHTA and FQGNSA. This CDR3 comprises 15 residues. The CDR3 sequence: CASSQGQVMNTEAFF. CDR3 nucleotides: TGTGCCAGCAGCCAGGGACAGGTAATGAACACTGAAGCTTTCTTT.

The rearrangement joins TRBV4-3 to TRBJ1-1; D gene ambiguous. The V gene lost 3 bases and the J gene lost 3 bases, with 14 bases spanning the gap. Germline CDR1 reads LGHNA; CDR2 reads YSLEER. CDR3 length: 15 residues. CDR3 in amino acids: CASSHGRWGDTEAFF. The CDR3 DNA reads as TGCGCCAGCAGCCATGGTCGTTGGGGAGACACTGAAGCTTTCTTT.

As to this clone: Within the sample, other DNA sequences also encode this same CDR3. V is TRBV4-2 and J is TRBJ2-7, with 11 bases identical to TRBD2. CDR1 LGHNA and CDR2 YNFKEQ come from the germline V gene. Unmatched junction bases numbered 3, after V lost 3 bases and J lost 2 bases. This CDR3 spans 15 amino acids. The DNA of the CDR3 is TGTGCCAGCAGCCAGGTAGCGGGAGGGGCCTACGAGCAGTACTTC. The encoded protein is CASSQVAGGAYEQYF.

This clone has only one observation. This rearrangement joins TRBV6-5 to TRBJ2-3; D may be TRBD1 (6 bases). The CDR3 is made up of 16 amino acids. CDR1 and CDR2 (germline): MNHEY, SVGAGI. The V end lost 0 bases, the J end lost 5 bases, and 15 bases lay between the germline ends. The DNA of the CDR3 is TGTGCCAGCAGTTACTCGTTTGGGGGCGGGTTAGATACGCAGTATTTT. Amino acids: CASSYSFGGGLDTQYF.

This clone was seen once. The rearrangement links TRBV28 to TRBJ1-2; 8 nucleotides align to TRBD1. Germline lookup yields CDR1 MDHEN and CDR2 SYDVKM. The CDR3 is 12 amino acids. Trimming took 8 bases from V and 4 from J; bases not matched to a gene: 3. The CDR3 is CASDRGGYGYTF. CDR3 nucleotides: TGTGCCAGCGACAGGGGCGGCTATGGCTACACCTTC.

This chain uses TRBV19 with TRBJ2-1; 11 nucleotides align to TRBD1. Trimming at V came to 3 bases and at J to 10 bases, leaving 5 bases not matched to a gene. Germline V gene data show CDR1 as LNHDA and CDR2 as SQIVND (reference sequence). The CDR3 is made up of 14 amino acids. In nucleotides, the CDR3 is TGTGCCAGTAGTATTGGGACAGGGGGTGGGGAGCAGTTCTTC. It specifies CASSIGTGGGEQFF.

This clone was counted a single time. This chain links TRBV9 with TRBJ1-1, with no clear D. Germline V gene sequence: CDR1 SGDLS, CDR2 YYNGEE. CDR3 size: 14 residues. Trimming left V 4 bases short and J 1 base short, with 11 bases between. The CDR3 sequence: CASSPSYTNTEAFF. CDR3 in DNA: TGTGCCAGCAGCCCCTCCTATACGAACACTGAAGCTTTCTTT.

The J gene is TRBJ1-3, the V gene TRBV5-1; D might be TRBD1 (6 bases). The germline V gene has CDR1 SGHRS and CDR2 YFSETQ. V was cut by 0 bases and J by 4 bases, with 14 bases left in between. The CDR3 has 16 residues. The DNA for the CDR3 is TGCGCCAGCAGCTTGGCCGGGGGGCGCTTCGGAAACACCATATATTTT. It is translated as CASSLAGGRFGNTIYF.